This T cell receptor (beta chain) was identified during a study of blood T cell repertoires in COVID-19. Overall study: Spain, Italy and the United States supplied samples that represented acute and convalescent COVID-19.

To note about this clone: The junction departs from germline at one end; a sequencing error may be responsible.

The CDR3 length is 14 residues. The germline V gene has CDR1 SNHLY and CDR2 FYNNEI. Libraries were prepared by immunoSEQ multiplex PCR; TCRdb keeps only in-frame clonotypes and omits some of them. Of around 160,000 clones in the sample, 90% were seen once. Material for sequencing was peripheral blood. The chain joins TRBV2 to TRBJ1-2; TRBD1 might be the D (5 bases). The sequence came from a man in his sixties with active or convalescent COVID-19. The DNA of the CDR3 is TGTGCCTGCAGGTTCCAGGGCGCTAACTATGGCTACACCTTC. Amino acids: CACRFQGANYGYTF. The complete variable domain, with remaining parts taken from reference TRBV2 and TRBJ1-2, reads EPEVTQTPSHQVTQMGQEVILRCVPISNHLYFYWYRQILGQKVEFLVSFYNNEISEKSEIFDDQFSVERPDGSNFTLKIRSTKLEDSAMYFCACRFQGANYGYTFGSGTRLTVV.